Included here is one T cell receptor (beta chain) sequence, with context. This sample was included in a study of OX40 agonist ivuxolimab in advanced cancers. The V gene's germline CDR1 is SGHVS and CDR2 FQNEAQ. V was pared by 5 bases and J by 5 bases, with 15 bases between. The CDR3 extends over 14 amino acids. Produced via immunoSEQ multiplex PCR; TCRdb's table is partial and in-frame only. The sample lists approximately 90,000 clones; about 90% were seen once. The chain has TRBV7-8 and TRBJ1-2, with D perhaps TRBD1 (5 bases). The source was CD4+ or CD8+ T cells sorted from blood, collected in a trial of the OX40 agonist ivuxolimab. This sequence was found in an adult with an advanced solid tumor such as melanoma, head and neck, liver or kidney cancer. The CDR3, as DNA: TGTGCCAGCAGCCCCCATCGGACACCATATGGCTACACCTTC. It is translated as CASSPHRTPYGYTF. The full variable domain, its missing parts supplied by reference TRBV7-8 and TRBJ1-2, is GAGVSQSPRYKVAKRGQDVALRCDPISGHVSLFWYQQALGQGPEFLTYFQNEAQLDKSGLPSDRFFAERPEGSVSTLKIQRTQQEDSAVYLCASSPHRTPYGYTFGSGTRLTVV.